The TCR beta chain under discussion was sequenced for a study of CD8 T cells in ankylosing spondylitis. Findings of the study overall: Matched ankylosing spondylitis synovial fluid reportedly contained a significantly enriched population of disease-linked clones. Some of the motif variants had earlier been found in reactive arthritis patients' fluid and blood. In ankylosing spondylitis blood, a motif of roughly eight highly homologous TCR beta variants appeared characteristic. Peripheral blood held disease-linked clones only at relatively low frequency, and these were CD8+.

The V gene lost 8 bases and the J gene lost 3 bases, with 10 bases spanning the gap. This CDR3 is built from 13 residues. In germline, CDR1 is MNHNS, CDR2 SASEGT. This clonotype was picked up a small number of times. Its target is unknown. Researchers built TCR beta libraries using quantitative 5'-RACE with molecular barcodes. MiXCR, applied by TCRdb to the 5' RACE reads, yields one record per CDR3 protein. Of a few hundred thousand distinct CDR3 sequences listed, less than 9.5% are singletons. The sample consisted of blood, either unsorted or a sorted T cell fraction (not recorded which). The V and J genes are TRBV6-1 and TRBJ2-2; D is ambiguous. The clonotype was recovered from a male donor with ankylosing spondylitis. This CDR3 is CASWLAHTGELFF. The DNA for the CDR3 is TGTGCCAGCTGGCTCGCGCACACCGGGGAGCTGTTTTTT.